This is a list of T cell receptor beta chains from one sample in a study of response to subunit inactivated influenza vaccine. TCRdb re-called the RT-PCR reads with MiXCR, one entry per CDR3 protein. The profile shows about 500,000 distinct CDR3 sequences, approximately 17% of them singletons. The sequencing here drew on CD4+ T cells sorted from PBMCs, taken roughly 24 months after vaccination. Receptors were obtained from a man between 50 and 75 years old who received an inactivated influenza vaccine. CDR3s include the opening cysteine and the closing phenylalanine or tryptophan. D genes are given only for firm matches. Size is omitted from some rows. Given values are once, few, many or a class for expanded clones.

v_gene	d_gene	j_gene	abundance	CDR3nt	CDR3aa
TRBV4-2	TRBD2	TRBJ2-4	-	TGTGCCAGCAGCCCCTCGGCGGGAGCTTTAGCCAAAAACATTCAGTACTTC	CASSPSAGALAKNIQYF
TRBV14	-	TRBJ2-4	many	TGTGCCAGCAGCCACCCACAGGGGGGGAAAAACATTCAGTACTTC	CASSHPQGGKNIQYF
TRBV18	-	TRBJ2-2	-	TGTGCCAGCTCACCCTTGAGGCAGCAGAACACCGGGGAGCTGTTTTTT	CASSPLRQQNTGELFF
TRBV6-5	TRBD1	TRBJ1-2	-	TGTGCCAGCAGTTACCGGGACAGAAGTAACTATGGCTACACCTTC	CASSYRDRSNYGYTF
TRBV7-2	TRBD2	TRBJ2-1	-	TGTGCCAGCAGCCACCGGACTAGCGGAAGCTCCTACAATGAGCAGTTCTTC	CASSHRTSGSSYNEQFF
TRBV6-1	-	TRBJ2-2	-	TGTGCCAGCTGCGGGGAGAGGGTAGCCGGGGAGCTGTTTTTT	CASCGERVAGELFF
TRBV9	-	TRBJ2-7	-	TGTGCCAGCAGCGTAGACGGGACTTCCTACGAGCAGTACTTC	CASSVDGTSYEQYF
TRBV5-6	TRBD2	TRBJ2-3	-	TGTGCCAGCAGTTACCCTAGCGGGGGGCCTAGCACAGATACGCAGTATTTT	CASSYPSGGPSTDTQYF
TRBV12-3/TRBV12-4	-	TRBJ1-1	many	TGTGCCAGCACCACAGAAAGGACCGTAATGAACACTGAAGCTTTCTTT	CASTTERTVMNTEAFF
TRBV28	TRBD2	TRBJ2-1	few	TGTGCCAGCACCCTTCTAGCGGGAGGTAGAAATGAGCAGTTCTTC	CASTLLAGGRNEQFF
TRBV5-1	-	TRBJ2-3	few	TGCGCCAGCAGCTTAGGGCGTTCAGGAGATACGCAGTATTTT	CASSLGRSGDTQYF
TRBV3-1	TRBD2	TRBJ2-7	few	TGTGCCAGCAGCCCCTCCTCTAGCGGGAGCTACGAGCAGTACTTC	CASSPSSSGSYEQYF
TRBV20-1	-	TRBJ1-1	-	TGCAGTGCTATAGAACCAGCGAACAGGGTCGGGAACACTGAAGCTTTCTTT	CSAIEPANRVGNTEAFF
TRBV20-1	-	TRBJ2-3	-	TGCAGTGCTAGAGATTATGGCCCCGTTACGCAGTATTTT	CSARDYGPVTQYF
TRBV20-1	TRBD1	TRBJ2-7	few	TGCAGTGCTTTTCCGGGACAGGGGGCAGAAGAGCAGTACTTC	CSAFPGQGAEEQYF
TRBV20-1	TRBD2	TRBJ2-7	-	TGCAGTGCTAGGGCCTTGGGGAGCGGGGGTTCCTACGAGCAGTACTTC	CSARALGSGGSYEQYF
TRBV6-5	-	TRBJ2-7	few	TGTGCCAGCAGTTACTCGTCGCGGAACTACGAGCAGTACTTC	CASSYSSRNYEQYF
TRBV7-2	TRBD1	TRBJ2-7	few	TGTGCCAGCAGCACCCGGACAGGGGGCTACGAGCAGTACTTC	CASSTRTGGYEQYF
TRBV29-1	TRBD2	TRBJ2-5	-	TGCAGCGTTGCCGGGACTAGCTGGAGGGAGACCCAGTACTTC	CSVAGTSWRETQYF
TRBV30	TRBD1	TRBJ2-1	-	TGTGCCTGCCTAGGACAGGGGGCAGGAAAGGGCAATGAGCAGTTCTTC	CACLGQGAGKGNEQFF
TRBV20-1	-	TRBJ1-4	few	TGCAGTGCTTCTCCGGGGCAGATGAGAGAAAAACTGTTTTTT	CSASPGQMREKLFF
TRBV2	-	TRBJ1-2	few	TGTGCCAGCAGTGAATCCAGGGGCCTTGGCTACACCTTC	CASSESRGLGYTF